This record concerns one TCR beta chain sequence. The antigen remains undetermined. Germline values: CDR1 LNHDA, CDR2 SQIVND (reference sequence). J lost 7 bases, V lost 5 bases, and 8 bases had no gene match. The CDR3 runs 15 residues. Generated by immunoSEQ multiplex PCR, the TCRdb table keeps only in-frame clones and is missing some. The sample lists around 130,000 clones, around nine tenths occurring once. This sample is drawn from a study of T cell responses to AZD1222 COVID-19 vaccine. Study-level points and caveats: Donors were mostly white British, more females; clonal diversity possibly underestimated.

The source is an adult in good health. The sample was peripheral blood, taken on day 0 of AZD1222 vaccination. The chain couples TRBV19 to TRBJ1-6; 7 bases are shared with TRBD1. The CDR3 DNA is TGTGCCAGTAGTCCAAGGACAGGAGCGAATTCACCCCTCCACTTT. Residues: CASSPRTGANSPLHF.